These 28 T cell receptor beta chains originate from one sample sequenced in a study of CD8+ T cells in alopecia areata. About five patients' CD4+ populations were sorted into CD25+CD127- cells. Extraction of RNA preceded its reverse transcription into cDNA, which served as the sequencing template. Libraries were prepared by immunoSEQ multiplex PCR; TCRdb keeps only in-frame clonotypes and omits some of them. The data hold roughly 8,000 clones, with less than 85% observed a single time. The sequenced sample was CD4+ Tregs sorted from blood. Receptors originate from a human donor with alopecia areata.

This clone is large. The rearrangement uses TRBV7-9 and TRBJ1-1; D gene ambiguous. Germline-derived CDR1 and CDR2 are SEHNR and FQNEAQ (reference sequence). V was trimmed by 3 bases and J by 5 bases, leaving 13 bases between them. CDR3 length: 14 residues. In nucleotides, the CDR3 is TGTGCCAGCAGCTTTGGCGGAGTGGGGACTGAAGCTTTCTTT. This codes for CASSFGGVGTEAFF.

The chain links TRBV7-2 to TRBJ2-3; 14 positions match TRBD2. CDR1 SGHTA and CDR2 FQGNSA come from the germline V gene. The V and J ends lost 5 bases and 5 bases, in that order; junction bases with no gene match: 9. This CDR3 region has 17 residues. The CDR3 nucleotides read TGTGCCAGCAGCCTCCAGACTAGCGGGGGGGTTATAGATACGCAGTATTTT. The encoded protein is CASSLQTSGGVIDTQYF.

The V gene is TRBV5-1, the J gene TRBJ2-5; no clear D. Germline values: CDR1 SGHRS, CDR2 YFSETQ. The CDR3 extends over 13 amino acids. V was cut by 2 bases and J by 1 base, with 6 bases left in between. CDR3 amino acids: CASSLTFQETQYF. The CDR3 nucleotides read TGCGCCAGCAGCTTAACCTTCCAAGAGACCCAGTACTTC. Using reference TRBV5-1 and TRBJ2-5 for the parts outside the CDR3, the full variable domain is KAGVTQTPRYLIKTRGQQVTLSCSPISGHRSVSWYQQTPGQGLQFLFEYFSETQRNKGNFPGRFSGRQFSNSRSEMNVSTLELGDSALYLCASSLTFQETQYFGPGTRLLVL.

This chain joins TRBV19 and TRBJ2-3, with D possibly TRBD1 on 6 matching bases. Between the trimmed V and J ends, which lost 11 bases and 2 bases, there was a span of 23 bases. The CDR3 loop spans 16 amino acids. Per germline, CDR1 LNHDA and CDR2 SQIVND (reference sequence). Here the CDR3 reads CASWGGNGDNTDTQYF. The CDR3 DNA follows: TGTGCCTCCTGGGGCGGCAACGGGGACAACACAGATACGCAGTATTTT.

The V gene is TRBV5-1, the J gene TRBJ2-7; D not resolved. Deletions cut 0 bases from V and 3 bases from J, with 7 bases between. The CDR3 sequence is 13 residues long. The germline V gene encodes CDR1 SGHRS and CDR2 YFSETQ. Written as DNA, the CDR3 is TGCGCCAGCAGCTTGGCCTGGGGCTACGAGCAGTACTTC. Its translation is CASSLAWGYEQYF.

The V gene is TRBV4-1, the J gene TRBJ2-1; D is tentatively TRBD1 or TRBD2 (5 bases each). With 0 bases removed from V and 0 bases from J, the gap between germline ends came to 6 bases. CDR3 length equals 15 residues. The germline V gene encodes CDR1 MGHRA and CDR2 YSYEKL. This CDR3 reads CASSQDGASYNEQFF. Here the CDR3 DNA reads TGCGCCAGCAGCCAAGACGGGGCCTCCTACAATGAGCAGTTCTTC.

The chain combines TRBV28 with TRBJ1-1; D remains unclear. Between the trimmed V and J ends, which lost 4 bases and 12 bases, there was a span of 15 bases. Germline CDR1 is MDHEN and CDR2 is SYDVKM. The CDR3 is 12 amino acids. CDR3 residues: CASSSTWVGTFF. The CDR3 coding sequence is TGTGCCAGCAGTTCCACCTGGGTGGGGACTTTCTTT.

The chain carries TRBV27 and TRBJ2-2; the D is unclear. V was cut by 0 bases and J by 5 bases, with 7 bases left in between. The CDR3 has 14 amino acids. CDR1 is MNHEY, CDR2 SMNVEV, per germline (reference sequence). This chain's CDR3 is CASSLSPDTGELFF. The CDR3 DNA reads TGTGCCAGCAGTTTATCGCCAGATACCGGGGAGCTGTTTTTT.

V gene TRBV5-1 combines with J gene TRBJ2-3; maybe TRBD2 (6 bases). This CDR3 region has 15 residues. The V and J ends lost 0 bases and 1 base respectively, with 9 bases between them. Germline-derived CDR1 and CDR2 are SGHRS and YFSETQ. As DNA, the CDR3 is TGCGCCAGCAGCTTGGAACTAGCAGGCACAGATACGCAGTATTTT. Translated: CASSLELAGTDTQYF. Full variable domain (outside the CDR3, taken from reference TRBV5-1 and TRBJ2-3): KAGVTQTPRYLIKTRGQQVTLSCSPISGHRSVSWYQQTPGQGLQFLFEYFSETQRNKGNFPGRFSGRQFSNSRSEMNVSTLELGDSALYLCASSLELAGTDTQYFGPGTRLTVL.

This clone was seen a few times. Here the CDR3 reads CASIMPYEQYF. The CDR3 DNA reads TGTGCCAGCATCATGCCCTACGAGCAGTACTTC. J is TRBJ2-7 and V is TRBV5-8; D is uncertain. The germline V gene has CDR1 SGHTS and CDR2 YDEGEE. The V gene lost 6 bases and the J gene lost 2 bases, with 6 bases spanning the gap. The CDR3 consists of 11 residues.

This clone has just a few counts. The chain carries TRBV4-1 and TRBJ2-6; 11 nucleotides line up with TRBD1. This CDR3 comprises 20 residues. Trimming at V came to 1 base and at J to 4 bases, leaving 12 bases not matched to a gene. Germline V gene data show CDR1 as MGHRA and CDR2 as YSYEKL. CDR3 nucleotide sequence: TGCGCCAGCAGCCAAGCTCGGCGGGGACAGGGGGACTCAGGGGCCAACGTCCTGACTTTC. It specifies CASSQARRGQGDSGANVLTF.

The V gene is TRBV4-3, the J gene TRBJ1-2; 8 positions agree with TRBD1. Germline-derived CDR1 and CDR2 are LGHNA and YSLEER. There are 15 residues in the CDR3. The V gene end was trimmed by 0 bases and the J gene end by 14 bases; junction bases not matched to a gene: 14. The CDR3 loop is CASSQDPGGDKGLTF. The CDR3 bases are TGCGCCAGCAGCCAAGACCCAGGGGGCGATAAGGGGCTAACCTTC.

V is TRBV29-1 and J is TRBJ2-7; D is perhaps TRBD1 (5 bases). The V gene's germline CDR1 is SQVTM and CDR2 ANQGSEA. The CDR3 loop spans 14 amino acids. V lost 4 bases and J 1 base, leaving 14 bases between the germline ends. The CDR3 DNA sequence: TGCAGCGTTGTACCAAGGGGATCTTCCTACGAGCAGTACTTC. This gives the protein CSVVPRGSSYEQYF.

The chain is built from TRBV7-2 and TRBJ1-1, with D possibly matching TRBD1 (5 bases). The CDR3 runs to 14 residues. The V gene lost 3 bases and the J gene lost 0 bases, with 8 bases spanning the gap. Germline CDR1 is SGHTA and CDR2 is FQGNSA. The CDR3 sequence is CASSLSGMNTEAFF. In DNA, the CDR3 is TGTGCCAGCAGCTTGTCAGGGATGAACACTGAAGCTTTCTTT.

A few counts support this clone. Other DNA sequences in the same sample also yield this CDR3. The J gene is TRBJ2-2, the V gene TRBV11-3; D not certain. Germline assignment: CDR1 SGHNT and CDR2 YENEEA. The length of the CDR3 is 16 residues. Trimming removed 4 bases at V and 2 bases at J, with 14 bases between. Here the CDR3 reads CASSSDTSFNTGELFF. The CDR3 coding sequence is TGTGCCAGCAGCTCCGACACCTCTTTCAACACCGGGGAGCTGTTTTTT.

This chain connects TRBV5-5 to TRBJ1-3; D uncertain. The CDR3 consists of 16 residues. CDR1 SGHKS and CDR2 YYEKEE come from the germline V gene (reference sequence). Trimming removed 2 bases at V and 0 bases at J, with 12 bases between. As DNA, the CDR3 is TGTGCCAGCAGCTTTTCAAGCCGGTCCTCTGGAAACACCATATATTTT. Encoded protein: CASSFSSRSSGNTIYF.

The chain links TRBV28 to TRBJ2-7, with D perhaps TRBD1 or TRBD2 (5 bases each). Germline assignment: CDR1 MDHEN and CDR2 SYDVKM. The V and J ends lost 2 bases and 1 base respectively, with 9 bases between them. The CDR3 totals 14 residues. DNA for the CDR3: TGTGCCAGCAGTTTACCGGGACGGTCCTACGAGCAGTACTTC. Its protein product is CASSLPGRSYEQYF.

The rearrangement links TRBV19 to TRBJ1-5; D might be TRBD1 (6 bases). CDR1 and CDR2 from the germline V gene are LNHDA and SQIVND (reference sequence). The V end lost 5 bases, the J end lost 5 bases, and 13 bases lay between the germline ends. The length of the CDR3 is 14 residues. In nucleotides, the CDR3 is TGTGCCAGTAGTTATAGGGGGATAGATCAGCCCCAGCATTTT. As protein: CASSYRGIDQPQHF.

This clone was recorded only once. J is TRBJ1-1 and V is TRBV7-8; possibly TRBD1 for D (5 bases). This CDR3 region has 14 residues. Germline V gives CDR1 SGHVS, CDR2 FQNEAQ. Trimming shortened V by 5 bases and J by 5 bases, and 15 bases separated the two germline ends. CDR3 loop: CASSREARGTEAFF. For the CDR3, the DNA is TGTGCCAGCAGCCGGGAGGCTCGGGGGACTGAAGCTTTCTTT. The whole variable domain, remainder taken from reference TRBV7-8 and TRBJ1-1, is GAGVSQSPRYKVAKRGQDVALRCDPISGHVSLFWYQQALGQGPEFLTYFQNEAQLDKSGLPSDRFFAERPEGSVSTLKIQRTQQEDSAVYLCASSREARGTEAFFGQGTRLTVV.

This clone appeared once. V gene TRBV6-6 combines with J gene TRBJ2-5, with D unresolved. V lost 0 bases and J lost 3, with 14 bases in between. Germline V gives CDR1 MNHNY, CDR2 SVGAGI (reference sequence). This CDR3 comprises 16 residues. This chain's CDR3 is CASSYSPATSKETQYF. CDR3 sequence (DNA): TGTGCCAGCAGTTACTCGCCCGCAACGTCCAAAGAGACCCAGTACTTC.

The genes are TRBV19 and TRBJ2-5, with 7 bases aligning to TRBD1. The V segment lost 10 bases and the J segment 5 bases; nucleotides outside the gene matches: 13. This CDR3 region has 14 residues. CDR1 LNHDA and CDR2 SQIVND come from the germline V gene (reference sequence). This CDR3 is CATRDSRSLETQYF. CDR3 DNA sequence: TGTGCCACCCGGGACAGCCGGTCCTTGGAGACCCAGTACTTC. Full variable domain (rest looked up from reference TRBV19 and TRBJ2-5): DGGITQSPKYLFRKEGQNVTLSCEQNLNHDAMYWYRQDPGQGLRLIYYSQIVNDFQKGDIAEGYSVSREKKESFPLTVTSAQKNPTAFYLCATRDSRSLETQYFGPGTRLLVL.

The rearrangement uses TRBV20-1 and TRBJ1-2; D is possibly TRBD1 (5 bases). Germline V gene lookup returns CDR1 DFQATT and CDR2 SNEGSKA (reference sequence). The CDR3 sequence is 11 residues long. Trimming left V 7 bases short and J 2 bases short, with 8 bases between. CDR3 protein: CSVGGNYGYTF. CDR3 bases: TGCAGTGTGGGGGGAAACTATGGCTACACCTTC.

The chain combines TRBV29-1 with TRBJ2-5; D gene ambiguous. The CDR3 has 12 residues. V gave up 5 bases and J gave up 1 base, with 8 bases separating them. Germline-derived CDR1 and CDR2 are SQVTM and ANQGSEA. DNA for the CDR3: TGCAGCGTTTGGACGGCCCAAGAGACCCAGTACTTC. It is translated as CSVWTAQETQYF.

This clone was seen more than once but under ten times. The V gene is TRBV7-8, the J gene TRBJ2-3; TRBD1 matches 8 bases. J was trimmed by 1 base and V by 5 bases; bases with no gene match: 11. The CDR3 extends over 17 amino acids. The germline gives CDR1 SGHVS, CDR2 FQNEAQ. The CDR3 region is CASSNSRGLLGTDTQYF. CDR3 DNA: TGTGCCAGCAGCAACTCCAGGGGGCTTTTAGGCACAGATACGCAGTATTTT.

This sequence joins TRBV7-9 and TRBJ2-5; D may correspond to TRBD1 or TRBD2 (5 bases each). The J call may be wrong; the DNA end is better matched by TRBJ2-7. The V gene's germline CDR1 is SEHNR and CDR2 FQNEAQ (reference sequence). The CDR3 extends over 16 amino acids. The CDR3 is CASSFRWGNIEYEQYF. CDR3 coding DNA: TGTGCCAGCAGCTTCCGTTGGGGGAATATTGAGTACGAGCAGTACTTC.

The V call is TRBV7-9, the J call TRBJ2-6; TRBD1 agrees at 10 bases. This CDR3 has 18 residues. Looked up from germline, CDR1 is SEHNR and CDR2 is FQNEAQ (reference sequence). V lost 3 bases, J lost 3 bases, and 8 bases stayed unmatched. CDR3 in DNA: TGTGCCAGCAGCTTCAGGGACAGGGGCCCCCTTGGGGCCAACGTCCTGACTTTC. Protein sequence: CASSFRDRGPLGANVLTF. Looking up the rest from reference TRBV7-9 and TRBJ2-6 gives the full variable domain: DTGVSQNPRHKITKRGQNVTFRCDPISEHNRLYWYRQTLGQGPEFLTYFQNEAQLEKSRLLSDRFSAERPKGSFSTLEIQRTEQGDSAMYLCASSFRDRGPLGANVLTFGAGSRLTVL.

This chain connects TRBV5-1 to TRBJ2-2; TRBD2 agrees at 10 bases. The CDR3 loop spans 17 amino acids. Per germline, CDR1 SGHRS and CDR2 YFSETQ. After removal of 4 bases from V and 2 bases from J, the junction contained 8 bases not matched to a gene. CDR3 loop: CASSRKTSGFNTGELFF. The CDR3, as DNA: TGCGCCAGCAGCCGCAAGACTAGCGGGTTTAACACCGGGGAGCTGTTTTTT.

DNA of the CDR3: TGCGCCAGCAGCCAAAAAACTAGCAGGAGGGATCAGGACGAGCAGTACTTC. This sequence encodes CASSQKTSRRDQDEQYF. The V and J genes are TRBV5-1 and TRBJ2-7; a possible D gene is TRBD2 (6 bases). With 4 bases removed from V and 5 bases from J, the gap between germline ends came to 25 bases. Germline V gives CDR1 SGHRS, CDR2 YFSETQ. The CDR3 covers 17 residues.